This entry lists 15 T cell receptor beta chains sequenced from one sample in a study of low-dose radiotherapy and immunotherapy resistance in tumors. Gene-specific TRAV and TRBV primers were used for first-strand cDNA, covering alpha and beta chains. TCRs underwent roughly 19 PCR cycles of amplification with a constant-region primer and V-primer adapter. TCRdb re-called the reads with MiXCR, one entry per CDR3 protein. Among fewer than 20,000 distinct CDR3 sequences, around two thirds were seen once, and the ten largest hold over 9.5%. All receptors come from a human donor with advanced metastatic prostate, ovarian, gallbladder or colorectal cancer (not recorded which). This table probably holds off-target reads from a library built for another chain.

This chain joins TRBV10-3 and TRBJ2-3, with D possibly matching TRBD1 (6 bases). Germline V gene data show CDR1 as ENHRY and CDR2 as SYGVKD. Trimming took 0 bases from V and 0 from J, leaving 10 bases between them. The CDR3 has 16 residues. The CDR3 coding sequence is TGTGCCATCAGTGAGTCTGGGACAAGTAGCACAGATACGCAGTATTTT. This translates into CAISESGTSSTDTQYF.

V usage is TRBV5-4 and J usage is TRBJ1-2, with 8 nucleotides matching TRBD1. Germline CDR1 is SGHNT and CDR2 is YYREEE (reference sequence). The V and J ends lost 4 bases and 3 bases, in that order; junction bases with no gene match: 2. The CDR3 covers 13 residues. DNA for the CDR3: TGTGCCAGCAGCCCGGACAGGGACTATGGCTACACCTTC. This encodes CASSPDRDYGYTF.

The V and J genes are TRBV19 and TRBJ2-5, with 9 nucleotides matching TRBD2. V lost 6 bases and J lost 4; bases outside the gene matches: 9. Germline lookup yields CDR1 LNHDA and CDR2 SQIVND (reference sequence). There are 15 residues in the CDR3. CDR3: CASSPSRGGRETQYF. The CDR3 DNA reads TGTGCCAGTAGCCCTTCGCGGGGGGGTCGAGAGACCCAGTACTTC.

CDR3 sequence: CASSLAASDYEQYF. As DNA, the CDR3 is TGCGCCAGCAGCTTGGCCGCTAGCGACTACGAGCAGTACTTC. The chain uses TRBV5-1 and TRBJ2-7, with D maybe TRBD2 (6 bases). The length of the CDR3 is 14 residues. Germline lookup yields CDR1 SGHRS and CDR2 YFSETQ. V shed 0 bases and J shed 3 bases, with 10 bases lying between them.

As DNA, the CDR3 is TGCAGTGCTAGAGCCCCAGGGGCACTCAGTAATAGCAATCAGCCCCAGCATTTT. Its translation is CSARAPGALSNSNQPQHF. The V and J genes are TRBV20-1 and TRBJ1-5, with D maybe TRBD1 (6 bases). Germline CDR1 reads DFQATT; CDR2 reads SNEGSKA (reference sequence). This CDR3 is built from 18 residues. V was trimmed by 1 base and J by 0 bases, leaving 19 bases between them.

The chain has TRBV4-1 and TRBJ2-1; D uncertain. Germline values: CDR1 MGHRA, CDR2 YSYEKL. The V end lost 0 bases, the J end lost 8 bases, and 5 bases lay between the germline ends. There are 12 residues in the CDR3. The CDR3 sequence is CASSQDEDEQFF. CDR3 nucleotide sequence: TGCGCCAGCAGCCAAGATGAGGATGAGCAGTTCTTC.

The CDR3 is CASSSPEGGYGYTF. The CDR3 DNA reads as TGTGCCAGCAGTTCCCCCGAGGGAGGGTATGGCTACACCTTC. The chain links TRBV6-1 to TRBJ1-2; D call uncertain. Trimming removed 5 bases from V and 5 bases from J, with 15 bases in between. This CDR3 is 14 amino acids long. CDR1 and CDR2 (germline): MNHNS, SASEGT.

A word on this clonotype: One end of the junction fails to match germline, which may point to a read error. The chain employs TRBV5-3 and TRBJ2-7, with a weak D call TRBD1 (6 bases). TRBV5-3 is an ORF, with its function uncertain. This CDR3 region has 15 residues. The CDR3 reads CASSSRQGRSYEQYF. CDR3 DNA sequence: TGTGCCAGCAGCTCGCGGCAGGGGCGGTCCTACGAGCAGTACTTC.

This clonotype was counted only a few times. CDR3 DNA: TGTGCCAGCAGCCCCCTGGCTAAGGCCTCGAACACCGGGGAGCTGTTTTTT. Translated, it gives CASSPLAKASNTGELFF. The chain links TRBV5-4 to TRBJ2-2, with unresolved D. V was shortened by 4 bases and J by 0 bases, with 16 bases between the two germline ends. This CDR3 region has 17 residues. Germline CDR1 SGHNT, CDR2 YYREEE (reference sequence).

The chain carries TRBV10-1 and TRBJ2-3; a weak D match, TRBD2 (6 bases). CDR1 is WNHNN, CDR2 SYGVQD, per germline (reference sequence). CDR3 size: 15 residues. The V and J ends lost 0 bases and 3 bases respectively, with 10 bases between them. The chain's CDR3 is CASSESLAETDTQYF. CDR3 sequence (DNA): TGCGCCAGCAGTGAGTCGTTAGCGGAGACAGATACGCAGTATTTT.

The CDR3 bases are TGTGCCAGCAGTCCCGGATGGGAGAATCAGCCCCAGCATTTT. This sequence encodes CASSPGWENQPQHF. The J gene is TRBJ1-5, the V gene TRBV6-1; D is ambiguous. V gave up 5 bases and J gave up 4 bases, with 12 bases separating them. CDR3 length: 14 residues. Germline values: CDR1 MNHNS, CDR2 SASEGT.

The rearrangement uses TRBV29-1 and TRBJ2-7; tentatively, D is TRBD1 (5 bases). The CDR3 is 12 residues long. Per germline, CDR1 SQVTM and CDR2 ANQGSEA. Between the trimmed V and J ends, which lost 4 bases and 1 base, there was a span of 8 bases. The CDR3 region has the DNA TGCAGCGTTGGTGGGGCTTCCTACGAGCAGTACTTC. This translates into CSVGGASYEQYF.

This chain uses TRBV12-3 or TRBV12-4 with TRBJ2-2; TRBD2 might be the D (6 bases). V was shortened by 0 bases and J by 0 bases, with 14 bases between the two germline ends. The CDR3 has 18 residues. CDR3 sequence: CASSLAWRVGPNTGELFF. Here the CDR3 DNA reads TGTGCCAGCAGTTTAGCATGGAGGGTAGGCCCGAACACCGGGGAGCTGTTTTTT.

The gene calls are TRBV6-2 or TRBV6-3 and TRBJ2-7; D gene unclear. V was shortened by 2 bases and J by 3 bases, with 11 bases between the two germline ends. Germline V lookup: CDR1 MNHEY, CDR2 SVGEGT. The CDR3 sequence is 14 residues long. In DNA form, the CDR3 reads TGTGCCAGCAGTTACAGCCAGGAGATCTACGAGCAGTACTTC. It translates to CASSYSQEIYEQYF.

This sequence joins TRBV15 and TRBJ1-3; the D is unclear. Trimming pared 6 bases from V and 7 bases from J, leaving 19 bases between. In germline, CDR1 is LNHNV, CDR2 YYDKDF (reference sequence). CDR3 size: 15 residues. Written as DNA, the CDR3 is TGTGCCACCAGGAGATCTATCGTCGGAGGGAACACCATATATTTT. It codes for CATRRSIVGGNTIYF.